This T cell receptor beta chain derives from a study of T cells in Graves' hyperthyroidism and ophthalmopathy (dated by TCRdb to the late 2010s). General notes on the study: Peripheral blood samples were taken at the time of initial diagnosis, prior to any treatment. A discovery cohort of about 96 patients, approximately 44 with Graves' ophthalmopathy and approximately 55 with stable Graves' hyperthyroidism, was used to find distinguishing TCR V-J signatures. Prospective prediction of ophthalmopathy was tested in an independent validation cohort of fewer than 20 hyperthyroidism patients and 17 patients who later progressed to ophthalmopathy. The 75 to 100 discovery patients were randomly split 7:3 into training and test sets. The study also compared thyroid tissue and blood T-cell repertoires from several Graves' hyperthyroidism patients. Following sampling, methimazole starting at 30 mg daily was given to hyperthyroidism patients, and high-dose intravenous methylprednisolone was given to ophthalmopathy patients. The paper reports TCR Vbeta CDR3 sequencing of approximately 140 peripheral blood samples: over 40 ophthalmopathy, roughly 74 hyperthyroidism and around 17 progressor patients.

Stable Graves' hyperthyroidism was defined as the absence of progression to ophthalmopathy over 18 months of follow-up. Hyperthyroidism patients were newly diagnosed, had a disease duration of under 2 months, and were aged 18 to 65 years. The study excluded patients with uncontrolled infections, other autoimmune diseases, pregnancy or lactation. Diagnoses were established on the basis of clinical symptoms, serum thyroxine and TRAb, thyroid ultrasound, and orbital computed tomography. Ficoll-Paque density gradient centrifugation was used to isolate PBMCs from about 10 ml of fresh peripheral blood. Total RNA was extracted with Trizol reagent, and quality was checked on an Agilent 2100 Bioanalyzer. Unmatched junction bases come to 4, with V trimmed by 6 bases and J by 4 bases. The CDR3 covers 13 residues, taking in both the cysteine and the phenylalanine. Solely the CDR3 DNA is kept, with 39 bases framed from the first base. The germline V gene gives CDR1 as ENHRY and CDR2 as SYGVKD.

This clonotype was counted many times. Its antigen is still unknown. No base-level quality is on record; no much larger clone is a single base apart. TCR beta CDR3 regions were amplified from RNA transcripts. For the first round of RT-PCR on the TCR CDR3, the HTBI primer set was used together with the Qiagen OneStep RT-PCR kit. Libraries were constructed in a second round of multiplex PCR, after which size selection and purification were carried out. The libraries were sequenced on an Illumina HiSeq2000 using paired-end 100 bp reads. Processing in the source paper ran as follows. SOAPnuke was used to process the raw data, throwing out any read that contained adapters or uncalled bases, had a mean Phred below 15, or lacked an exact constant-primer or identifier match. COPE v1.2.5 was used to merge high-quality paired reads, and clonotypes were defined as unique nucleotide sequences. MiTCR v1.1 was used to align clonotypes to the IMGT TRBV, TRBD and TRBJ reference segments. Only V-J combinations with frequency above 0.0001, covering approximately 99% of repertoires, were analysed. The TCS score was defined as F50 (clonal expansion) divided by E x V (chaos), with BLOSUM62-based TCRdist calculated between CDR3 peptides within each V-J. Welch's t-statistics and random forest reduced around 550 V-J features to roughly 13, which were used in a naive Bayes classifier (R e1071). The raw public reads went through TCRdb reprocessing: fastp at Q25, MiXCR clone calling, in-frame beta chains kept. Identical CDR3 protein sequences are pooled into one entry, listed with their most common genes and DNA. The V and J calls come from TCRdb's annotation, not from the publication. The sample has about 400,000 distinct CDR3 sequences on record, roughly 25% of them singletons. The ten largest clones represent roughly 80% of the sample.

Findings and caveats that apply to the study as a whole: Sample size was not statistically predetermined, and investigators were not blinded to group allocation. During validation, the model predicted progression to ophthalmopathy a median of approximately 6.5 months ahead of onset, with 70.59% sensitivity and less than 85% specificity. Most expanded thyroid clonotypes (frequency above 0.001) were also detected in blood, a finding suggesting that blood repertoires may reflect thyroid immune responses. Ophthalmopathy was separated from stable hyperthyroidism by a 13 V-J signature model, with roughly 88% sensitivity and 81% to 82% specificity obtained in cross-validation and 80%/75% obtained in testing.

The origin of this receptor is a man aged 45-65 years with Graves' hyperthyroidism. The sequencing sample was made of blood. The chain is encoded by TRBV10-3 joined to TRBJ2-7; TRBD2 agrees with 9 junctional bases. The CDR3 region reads CAISAAGGYEQYF. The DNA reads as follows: TGTGCCATCAGCGCAGCGGGAGGTTACGAGCAGTACTTC.